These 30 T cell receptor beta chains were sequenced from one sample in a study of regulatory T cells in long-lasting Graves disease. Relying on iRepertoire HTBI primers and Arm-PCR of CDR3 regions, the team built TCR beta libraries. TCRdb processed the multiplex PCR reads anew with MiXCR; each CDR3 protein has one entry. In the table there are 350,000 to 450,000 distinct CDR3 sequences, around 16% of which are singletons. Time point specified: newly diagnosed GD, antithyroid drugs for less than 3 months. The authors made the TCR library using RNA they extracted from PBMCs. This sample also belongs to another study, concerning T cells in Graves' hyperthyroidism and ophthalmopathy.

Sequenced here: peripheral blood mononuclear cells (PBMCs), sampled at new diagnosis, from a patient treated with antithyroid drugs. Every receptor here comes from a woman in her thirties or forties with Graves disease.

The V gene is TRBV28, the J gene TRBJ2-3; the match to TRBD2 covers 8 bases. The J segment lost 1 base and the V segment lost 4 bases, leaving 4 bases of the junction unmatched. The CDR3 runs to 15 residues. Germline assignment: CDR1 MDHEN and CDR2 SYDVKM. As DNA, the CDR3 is TGTGCCAGCAGTTATGCGGGAGGCCGCACAGATACGCAGTATTTT. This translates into CASSYAGGRTDTQYF.

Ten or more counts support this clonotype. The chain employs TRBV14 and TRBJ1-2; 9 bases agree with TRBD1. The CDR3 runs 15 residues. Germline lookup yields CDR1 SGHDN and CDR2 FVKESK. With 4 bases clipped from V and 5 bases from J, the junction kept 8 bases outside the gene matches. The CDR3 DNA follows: TGTGCCAGCAGCCCCCTAACCGGGACAGGGTATGGCTACACCTTC. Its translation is CASSPLTGTGYGYTF.

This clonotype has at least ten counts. CDR3 sequence (DNA): TGCAGTGCTGTACTAGCGGGAGCCCGTCAGACCCAGTACTTC. Translation gives CSAVLAGARQTQYF. The V gene is TRBV20-1, the J gene TRBJ2-5, with TRBD2 identical over 11 bases. Germline values: CDR1 DFQATT, CDR2 SNEGSKA (reference sequence). The V gene end was trimmed by 5 bases and the J gene end by 6 bases; junction bases not matched to a gene: 8. The CDR3 covers 14 residues.

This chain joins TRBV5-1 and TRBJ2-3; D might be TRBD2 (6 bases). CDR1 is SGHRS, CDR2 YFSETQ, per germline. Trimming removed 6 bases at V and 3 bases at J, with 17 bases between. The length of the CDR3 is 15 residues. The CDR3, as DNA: TGCGCCAGCACGCAATCGGGGACTTTTACAGATACGCAGTATTTT. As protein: CASTQSGTFTDTQYF. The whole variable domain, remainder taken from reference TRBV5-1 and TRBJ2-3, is KAGVTQTPRYLIKTRGQQVTLSCSPISGHRSVSWYQQTPGQGLQFLFEYFSETQRNKGNFPGRFSGRQFSNSRSEMNVSTLELGDSALYLCASTQSGTFTDTQYFGPGTRLTVL.

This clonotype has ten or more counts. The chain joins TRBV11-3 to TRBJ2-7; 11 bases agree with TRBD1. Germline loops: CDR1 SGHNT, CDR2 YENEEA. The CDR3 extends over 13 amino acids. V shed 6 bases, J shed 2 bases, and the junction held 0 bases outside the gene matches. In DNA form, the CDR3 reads TGTGCCAGCAGGGGACAGGGGGCCTACGAGCAGTACTTC. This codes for CASRGQGAYEQYF.

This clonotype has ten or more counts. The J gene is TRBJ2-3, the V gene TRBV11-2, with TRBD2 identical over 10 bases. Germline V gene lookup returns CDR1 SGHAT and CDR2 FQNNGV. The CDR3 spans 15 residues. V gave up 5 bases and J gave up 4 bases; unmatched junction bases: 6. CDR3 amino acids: CASSPSGSSSDTQYF. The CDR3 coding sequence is TGTGCCAGCAGCCCTAGCGGGAGCTCGTCAGATACGCAGTATTTT. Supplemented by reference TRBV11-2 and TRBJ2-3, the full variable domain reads EAGVAQSPRYKIIEKRQSVAFWCNPISGHATLYWYQQILGQGPKLLIQFQNNGVVDDSQLPKDRFSAERLKGVDSTLKIQPAKLEDSAVYLCASSPSGSSSDTQYFGPGTRLTVL.

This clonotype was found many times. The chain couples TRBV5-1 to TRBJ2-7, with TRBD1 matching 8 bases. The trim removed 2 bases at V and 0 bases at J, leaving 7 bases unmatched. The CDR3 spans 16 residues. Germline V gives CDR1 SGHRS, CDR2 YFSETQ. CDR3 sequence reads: CASSLAGTGGSYEQYF. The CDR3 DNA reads TGCGCCAGCAGCTTAGCCGGGACAGGAGGCTCCTACGAGCAGTACTTC.

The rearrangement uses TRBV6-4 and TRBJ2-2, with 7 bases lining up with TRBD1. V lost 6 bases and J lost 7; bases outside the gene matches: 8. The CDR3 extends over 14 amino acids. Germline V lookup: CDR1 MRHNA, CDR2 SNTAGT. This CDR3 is CASRNRQGFGELFF. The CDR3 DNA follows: TGTGCCAGCAGAAATAGACAGGGATTCGGGGAGCTGTTTTTT.

In DNA, the CDR3 is TGTGCCAGCAGGATACGACAGGGGGCAGTAGATACGCAGTATTTT. Its translation is CASRIRQGAVDTQYF. The chain combines TRBV11-1 with TRBJ2-3; 10 nucleotides align to TRBD1. In germline, CDR1 is SGHAT, CDR2 FQDESV (reference sequence). This CDR3 is 15 amino acids long. The V and J ends lost 6 bases and 5 bases, in that order; junction bases with no gene match: 8.

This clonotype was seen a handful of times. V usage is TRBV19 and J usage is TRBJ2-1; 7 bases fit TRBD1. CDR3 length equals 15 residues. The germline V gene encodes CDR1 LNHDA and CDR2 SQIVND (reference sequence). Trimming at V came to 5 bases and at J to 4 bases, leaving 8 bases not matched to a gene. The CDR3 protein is CASSVRQGPYNEQFF. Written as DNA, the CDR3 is TGTGCCAGTAGTGTACGACAGGGACCATACAATGAGCAGTTCTTC.

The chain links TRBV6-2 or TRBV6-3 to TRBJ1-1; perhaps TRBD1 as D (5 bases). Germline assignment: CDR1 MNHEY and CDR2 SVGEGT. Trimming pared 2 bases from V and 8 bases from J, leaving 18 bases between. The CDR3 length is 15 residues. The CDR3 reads CASSYQSWGILEAFF. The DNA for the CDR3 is TGTGCCAGCAGTTACCAGAGTTGGGGGATCTTGGAAGCTTTCTTT.

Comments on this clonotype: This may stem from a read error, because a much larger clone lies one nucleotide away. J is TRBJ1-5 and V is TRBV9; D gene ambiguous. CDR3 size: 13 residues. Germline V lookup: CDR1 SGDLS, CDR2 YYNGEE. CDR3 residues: CTSSVSDNQPQHF. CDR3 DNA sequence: TGTACCAGCAGCGTCTCGGACAATCAGCCCCAGCATTTT.

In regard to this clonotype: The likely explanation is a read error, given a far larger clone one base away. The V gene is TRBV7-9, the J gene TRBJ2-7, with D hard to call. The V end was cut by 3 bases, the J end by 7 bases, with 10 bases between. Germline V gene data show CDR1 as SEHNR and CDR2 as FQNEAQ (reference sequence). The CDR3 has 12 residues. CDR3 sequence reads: CASSFAGNEQYF. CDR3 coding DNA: TGTGCCAGCAGCTTTGCCGGTAATGAGCAGTACTTC. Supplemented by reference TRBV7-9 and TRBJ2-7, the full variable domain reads DTGVSQNPRHKITKRGQNVTFRCDPISEHNRLYWYRQTLGQGPEFLTYFQNEAQLEKSRLLSDRFSAERPKGSFSTLEIQRTEQGDSAMYLCASSFAGNEQYFGPGTRLTVT.

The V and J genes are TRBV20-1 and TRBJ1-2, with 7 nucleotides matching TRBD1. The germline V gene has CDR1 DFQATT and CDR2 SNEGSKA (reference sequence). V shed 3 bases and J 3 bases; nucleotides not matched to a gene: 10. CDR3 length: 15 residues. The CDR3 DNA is TGCAGTGCTAGCGACGGGACAGTGTCTTACTATGGCTACACCTTC. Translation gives CSASDGTVSYYGYTF.

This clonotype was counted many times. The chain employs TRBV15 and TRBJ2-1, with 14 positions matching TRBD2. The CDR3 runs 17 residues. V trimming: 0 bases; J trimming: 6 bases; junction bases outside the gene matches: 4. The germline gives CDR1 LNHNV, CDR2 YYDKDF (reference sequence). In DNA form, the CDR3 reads TGTGCCACCAGCAGAGACCTGGGACTAGCGGGAGTCAATGAGCAGTTCTTC. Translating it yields CATSRDLGLAGVNEQFF.

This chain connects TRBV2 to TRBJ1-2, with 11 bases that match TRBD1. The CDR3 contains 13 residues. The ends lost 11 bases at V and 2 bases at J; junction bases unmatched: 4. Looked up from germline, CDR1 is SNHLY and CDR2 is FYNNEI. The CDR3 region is CAGGDRGNYGYTF. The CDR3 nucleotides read TGTGCCGGGGGGGACAGGGGGAACTATGGCTACACCTTC. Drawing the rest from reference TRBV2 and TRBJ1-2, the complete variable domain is EPEVTQTPSHQVTQMGQEVILRCVPISNHLYFYWYRQILGQKVEFLVSFYNNEISEKSEIFDDQFSVERPDGSNFTLKIRSTKLEDSAMYFCAGGDRGNYGYTFGSGTRLTVV.

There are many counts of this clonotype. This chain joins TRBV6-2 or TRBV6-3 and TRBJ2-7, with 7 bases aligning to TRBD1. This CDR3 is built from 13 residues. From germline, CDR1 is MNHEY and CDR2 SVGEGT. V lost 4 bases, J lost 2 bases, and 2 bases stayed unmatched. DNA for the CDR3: TGTGCCAGCAGTTGGGACAGAACCTACGAGCAGTACTTC. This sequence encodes CASSWDRTYEQYF.

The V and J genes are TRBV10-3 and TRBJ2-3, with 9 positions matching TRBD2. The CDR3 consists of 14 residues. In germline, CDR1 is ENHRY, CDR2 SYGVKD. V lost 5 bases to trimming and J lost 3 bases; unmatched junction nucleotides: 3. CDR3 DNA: TGTGCCATCAGTCCGGGACTAGCTACAGATACGCAGTATTTT. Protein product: CAISPGLATDTQYF.

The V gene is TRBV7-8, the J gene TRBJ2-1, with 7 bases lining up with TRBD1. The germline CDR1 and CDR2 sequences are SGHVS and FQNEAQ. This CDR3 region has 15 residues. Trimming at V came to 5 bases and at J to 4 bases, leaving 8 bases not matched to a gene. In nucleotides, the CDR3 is TGTGCCAGCAGCCTTAGGGGACAGACTTACAATGAGCAGTTCTTC. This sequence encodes CASSLRGQTYNEQFF.

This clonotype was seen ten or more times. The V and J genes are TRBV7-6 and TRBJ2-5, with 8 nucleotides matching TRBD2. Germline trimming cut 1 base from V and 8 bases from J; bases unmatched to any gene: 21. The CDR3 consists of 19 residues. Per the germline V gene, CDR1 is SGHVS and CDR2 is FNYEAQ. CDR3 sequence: CASSLVRLAGQSSFITQYF. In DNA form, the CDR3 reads TGTGCCAGCAGCTTAGTAAGGCTAGCGGGTCAAAGCTCATTCATTACCCAGTACTTC.

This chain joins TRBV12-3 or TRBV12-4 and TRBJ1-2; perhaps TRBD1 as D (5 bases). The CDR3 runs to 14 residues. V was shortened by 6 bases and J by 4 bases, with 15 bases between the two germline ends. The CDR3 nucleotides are TGTGCCAGCAGCCCCATGGGACCGACCTATGGCTACACCTTC. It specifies CASSPMGPTYGYTF.

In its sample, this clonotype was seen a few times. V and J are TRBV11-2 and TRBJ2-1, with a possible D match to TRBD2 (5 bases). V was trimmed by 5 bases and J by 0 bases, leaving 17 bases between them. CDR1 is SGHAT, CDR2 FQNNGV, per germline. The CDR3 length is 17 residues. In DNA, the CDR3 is TGTGCCAGCAGCGTAATGGGGAGCTCTAGCTCCTACAATGAGCAGTTCTTC. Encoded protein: CASSVMGSSSSYNEQFF.

CDR3 nucleotide sequence: TGCGCCAGCAGCTCTCCCACGACAGGGGGCTCCTACAATGAGCAGTTCTTC. Residues: CASSSPTTGGSYNEQFF. The chain joins TRBV5-1 to TRBJ2-1; TRBD1 aligns across 9 bases. CDR3 length: 17 amino acids. V shed 3 bases, J shed 0 bases, and the junction held 7 bases outside the gene matches. CDR1 and CDR2 (germline): SGHRS, YFSETQ.

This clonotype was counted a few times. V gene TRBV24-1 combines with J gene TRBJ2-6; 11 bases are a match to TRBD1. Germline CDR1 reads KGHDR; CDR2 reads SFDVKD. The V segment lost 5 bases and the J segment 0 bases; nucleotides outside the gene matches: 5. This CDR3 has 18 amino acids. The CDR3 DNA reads TGTGCCACCAGTGGGGGGGACAGGGGGGTCTCTGGGGCCAACGTCCTGACTTTC. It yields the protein CATSGGDRGVSGANVLTF.

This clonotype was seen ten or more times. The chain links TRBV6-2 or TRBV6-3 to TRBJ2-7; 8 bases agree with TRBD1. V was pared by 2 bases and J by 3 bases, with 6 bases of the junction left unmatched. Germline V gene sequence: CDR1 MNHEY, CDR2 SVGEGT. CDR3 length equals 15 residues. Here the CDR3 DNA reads TGTGCCAGCAGTTACGAAAGGACAGGGCTCTACGAGCAGTACTTC. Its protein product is CASSYERTGLYEQYF.

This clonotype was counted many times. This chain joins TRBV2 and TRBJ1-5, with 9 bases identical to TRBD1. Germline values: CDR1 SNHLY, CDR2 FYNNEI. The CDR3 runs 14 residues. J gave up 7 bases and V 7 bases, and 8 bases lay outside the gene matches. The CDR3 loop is CASNSDRGLQPQHF. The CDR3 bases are TGTGCCAGCAATTCGGACAGGGGATTGCAGCCCCAGCATTTT.

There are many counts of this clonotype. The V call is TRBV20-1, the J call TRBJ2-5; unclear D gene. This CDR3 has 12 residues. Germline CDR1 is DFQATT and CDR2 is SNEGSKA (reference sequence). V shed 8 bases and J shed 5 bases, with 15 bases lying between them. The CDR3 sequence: CSSQTHRETQYF. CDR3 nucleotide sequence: TGCAGTTCCCAGACCCACCGGGAGACCCAGTACTTC.

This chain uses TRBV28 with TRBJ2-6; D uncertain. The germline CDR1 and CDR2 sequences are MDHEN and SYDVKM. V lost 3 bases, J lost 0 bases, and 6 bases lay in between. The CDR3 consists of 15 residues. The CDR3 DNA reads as TGTGCCAGCAGTTTGTGGAGCTCTGGGGCCAACGTCCTGACTTTC. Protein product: CASSLWSSGANVLTF.

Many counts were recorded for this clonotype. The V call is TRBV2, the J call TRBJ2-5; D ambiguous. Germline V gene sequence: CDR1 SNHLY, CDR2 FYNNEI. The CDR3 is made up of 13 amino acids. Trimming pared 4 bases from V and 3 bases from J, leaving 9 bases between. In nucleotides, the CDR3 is TGTGCCAGCAGTGCAGAACCAAAAGAGACCCAGTACTTC. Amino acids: CASSAEPKETQYF.

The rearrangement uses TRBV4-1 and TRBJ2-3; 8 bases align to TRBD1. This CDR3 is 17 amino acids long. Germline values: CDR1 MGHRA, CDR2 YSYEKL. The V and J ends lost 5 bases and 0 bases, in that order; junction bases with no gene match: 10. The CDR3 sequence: CASSGGTQGESTDTQYF. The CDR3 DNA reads TGCGCCAGCAGCGGCGGAACACAGGGGGAGAGCACAGATACGCAGTATTTT.